Shown below are 31 T cell receptor beta chains from a single sample sequenced in a study of cytomegalovirus exposure and HLA in healthy donors. The primer mix had 60 Vbeta and 13 Jbeta primers. This table comes from immunoSEQ multiplex PCR, and its TCRdb copy is limited to in-frame clones, with some not included. The sample table sets out roughly 100,000 clones. Sequenced: PBMCs. All receptors derive from a woman in her 30s in good health and CMV-seronegative.

The chain employs TRBV2 and TRBJ1-5; D is perhaps TRBD1 (6 bases). V lost 6 bases and J lost 1, with 13 bases in between. Germline assignment: CDR1 SNHLY and CDR2 FYNNEI. The CDR3 has 15 amino acids. The CDR3 sequence is CASRNRVGSNQPQHF. The DNA of the CDR3 is TGTGCCAGCAGGAACAGGGTTGGAAGCAATCAGCCCCAGCATTTT.

The chain combines TRBV14 with TRBJ2-1, with a weak D call TRBD1 (6 bases). The CDR3 loop spans 16 amino acids. CDR1 and CDR2 from the germline V gene are SGHDN and FVKESK. Trimming removed 4 bases at V and 8 bases at J, with 21 bases between. As DNA, the CDR3 is TGTGCCAGCAGCCCGCACACAGGGTCCCCTTTGGATGAGCAGTTCTTC. It translates to CASSPHTGSPLDEQFF.

The V and J genes are TRBV5-1 and TRBJ1-1, with 7 nucleotides matching TRBD1. This CDR3 has 14 amino acids. V trimming: 3 bases; J trimming: 1 base; junction bases outside the gene matches: 3. Per the germline V gene, CDR1 is SGHRS and CDR2 is YFSETQ. CDR3 sequence reads: CASSSQGTNTEAFF. In nucleotides, the CDR3 is TGCGCCAGCAGCTCACAGGGGACGAACACTGAAGCTTTCTTT.

The chain couples TRBV11-2 to TRBJ1-1; D call uncertain. Between the trimmed V and J ends, which lost 5 bases and 1 base, there was a span of 14 bases. CDR3 length: 15 amino acids. Looked up from germline, CDR1 is SGHAT and CDR2 is FQNNGV. The CDR3 sequence: CASSPDAHTNTEAFF. The CDR3 DNA reads TGTGCCAGCAGCCCCGATGCACACACGAACACTGAAGCTTTCTTT.

The J gene is TRBJ1-5, the V gene TRBV30; D unresolved. Per the germline V gene, CDR1 is GTSNPN and CDR2 is SVGIG (reference sequence). The CDR3 runs 14 residues. The V end lost 1 base, the J end lost 5 bases, and 12 bases lay between the germline ends. As DNA, the CDR3 is TGTGCCTGGAGTGACAAACCGGGAGATCAGCCCCAGCATTTT. It yields the protein CAWSDKPGDQPQHF.

Here the CDR3 reads CASRGGARDGYTF. CDR3 in DNA: TGTGCCAGCCGAGGAGGGGCGCGGGATGGCTACACCTTC. The gene calls are TRBV28 and TRBJ1-2, with D possibly being TRBD1 (5 bases). V gave up 8 bases and J gave up 6 bases, with 16 bases separating them. The CDR3 is 13 residues long. Germline assignment: CDR1 MDHEN and CDR2 SYDVKM.

On this clone itself: The same CDR3 can be traced to other DNA sequences in this sample. The chain uses TRBV11-2 and TRBJ2-7, with D possibly being TRBD2 (5 bases). The CDR3 is 14 residues long. Germline V gene sequence: CDR1 SGHAT, CDR2 FQNNGV. V was trimmed by 1 base and J by 5 bases, leaving 12 bases between them. The CDR3 nucleotides are TGTGCCAGCAGCTTAGCAGGACTCATCCACGAGCAGTACTTC. Translation: CASSLAGLIHEQYF.

The J gene is TRBJ2-1, the V gene TRBV19; 9 bases fit TRBD2. The CDR3 sequence is 15 residues long. The germline V gene encodes CDR1 LNHDA and CDR2 SQIVND (reference sequence). Trimming removed 8 bases from V and 8 bases from J; junction bases left unmatched: 13. DNA of the CDR3: TGTGCCAGTGGGAGCCCTCGCGGGGGGGCCGATGAGCAGTTCTTC. Translation gives CASGSPRGGADEQFF.

The DNA of the CDR3 is TGTGCCAGCAGTTTTTGGGGAGGGCCCAACGAGCAGTACTTC. This encodes CASSFWGGPNEQYF. The rearrangement links TRBV28 to TRBJ2-7, with 7 bases fitting TRBD2. The CDR3 length is 14 residues. Germline CDR1 MDHEN, CDR2 SYDVKM. Trimming cost V 3 bases and J 5 bases; bases outside gene matches: 7.

The chain is built from TRBV7-3 and TRBJ2-1; 12 bases are a match to TRBD2. Germline CDR1 reads SGHTA; CDR2 reads FQGTGA. V lost 2 bases to trimming and J lost 7 bases; unmatched junction nucleotides: 18. This CDR3 comprises 20 residues. The CDR3: CASSLYSSSRPSGGENEQFF. In DNA form, the CDR3 reads TGTGCCAGCAGCTTATATTCTTCAAGCCGGCCTAGCGGGGGGGAAAATGAGCAGTTCTTC.

The chain recombines TRBV29-1 with TRBJ2-7; no definite D call. Germline CDR1 reads SQVTM; CDR2 reads ANQGSEA. The V end was cut by 6 bases, the J end by 0 bases, with 9 bases between. This CDR3 contains 12 residues. Written as DNA, the CDR3 is TGCAGCGTAATACAGTTCTCCTACGAGCAGTACTTC. Translating it yields CSVIQFSYEQYF.

The V gene is TRBV27, the J gene TRBJ1-2; TRBD1 agrees at 7 bases. The CDR3 sequence is 14 residues long. The germline CDR1 and CDR2 sequences are MNHEY and SMNVEV (reference sequence). Trimming removed 5 bases from V and 4 bases from J; junction bases left unmatched: 7. The CDR3 DNA sequence: TGTGCCAGCAGTCCGACAGGGTTGGGCTATGGCTACACCTTC. Its protein is CASSPTGLGYGYTF.

V and J are TRBV20-1 and TRBJ2-7; D remains unclear. This CDR3 spans 11 amino acids. V was cut by 1 base and J by 9 bases, with 10 bases left in between. Germline V gives CDR1 DFQATT, CDR2 SNEGSKA (reference sequence). CDR3 coding DNA: TGCAGTGCTAGAGGGCAAGTTGGGCAGTACTTC. Its protein is CSARGQVGQYF.

The genes are TRBV27 and TRBJ2-7; TRBD2 is a possible D gene (6 bases). CDR1 MNHEY and CDR2 SMNVEV come from the germline V gene (reference sequence). The CDR3 extends over 13 amino acids. Trimming removed 3 bases from V and 3 bases from J, with 9 bases in between. The CDR3 nucleotides read TGTGCCAGCAGTTTGAGGCGGGACTACGAGCAGTACTTC. The encoded protein is CASSLRRDYEQYF.

The genes are TRBV7-8 and TRBJ2-7, with D unclear. CDR1 is SGHVS and CDR2 is FQNEAQ in the germline V gene. Trimming took 2 bases from V and 3 from J, leaving 11 bases between them. The CDR3 runs to 14 residues. CDR3 residues: CASSLPPGSYEQYF. CDR3 nucleotides: TGTGCCAGCAGCTTACCCCCGGGTAGCTACGAGCAGTACTTC.

V is TRBV5-6 and J is TRBJ2-5, with a weak D call TRBD1 (5 bases). The J call may be incorrect, as the DNA end agrees better with TRBJ2-7. CDR1 and CDR2 (germline): SGHDT, YYEEEE. There are 12 residues in the CDR3. The CDR3 loop is CASKQGAYEQYF. The CDR3 DNA is TGTGCCAGCAAGCAGGGCGCCTACGAGCAGTACTTC.

V is TRBV5-5 and J is TRBJ1-4; 7 nucleotides agree with TRBD1. Trimming took 4 bases from V and 4 from J; bases not matched to a gene: 7. This CDR3 has 15 amino acids. The V gene's germline CDR1 is SGHKS and CDR2 YYEKEE (reference sequence). CDR3 in amino acids: CASSARDSFNEKLFF. CDR3 nucleotides: TGTGCCAGCAGCGCGAGGGACAGCTTTAATGAAAAACTGTTTTTT.

The chain couples TRBV19 to TRBJ2-1; 10 nucleotides agree with TRBD2. V lost 3 bases, J lost 7 bases, and 9 bases stayed unmatched. The germline CDR1 and CDR2 sequences are LNHDA and SQIVND (reference sequence). CDR3 length equals 16 residues. The CDR3 DNA reads TGTGCCAGTAGTATTCTAGCGGGAGCAGAAGGGAATGAGCAGTTCTTC. Its translation: CASSILAGAEGNEQFF.

CDR3 in amino acids: CASSLTTGLQETQYF. CDR3 DNA sequence: TGTGCCAGCAGTTTAACGACGGGACTCCAAGAGACCCAGTACTTC. V gene TRBV27 combines with J gene TRBJ2-5, with D perhaps matching TRBD2 (6 bases). V was shortened by 2 bases and J by 1 base, with 11 bases between the two germline ends. CDR3 length: 15 residues. Germline assignment: CDR1 MNHEY and CDR2 SMNVEV (reference sequence).

The V gene is TRBV19, the J gene TRBJ1-2, with TRBD1 identical over 11 bases. V shed 7 bases, J shed 6 bases, and the junction held 19 bases outside the gene matches. The CDR3 extends over 18 amino acids. In germline, CDR1 is LNHDA, CDR2 SQIVND (reference sequence). CDR3 bases: TGTGCCAGTACTCCAATAAGGGACAGGGGGAGGTTCAGTGATGGCTACACCTTC. Protein: CASTPIRDRGRFSDGYTF.

The chain couples TRBV19 to TRBJ2-1; 9 positions match TRBD1. V was clipped by 3 bases and J by 8 bases; unmatched bases: 5. Germline CDR1 reads LNHDA; CDR2 reads SQIVND (reference sequence). The CDR3 is 14 amino acids. The CDR3 loop is CASSIGGQGHEQFF. CDR3 nucleotide sequence: TGTGCCAGTAGTATTGGTGGACAGGGGCATGAGCAGTTCTTC.

The rearrangement uses TRBV5-1 and TRBJ2-5, with TRBD2 matching over 9 bases. CDR1 is SGHRS and CDR2 is YFSETQ in the germline V gene. V lost 6 bases, J lost 1 base, and 22 bases stayed unmatched. This CDR3 spans 20 amino acids. The CDR3 sequence: CASKRILAGGPPGGQETQYF. The DNA of the CDR3 is TGCGCCAGCAAGCGGATATTGGCGGGGGGGCCACCTGGGGGCCAAGAGACCCAGTACTTC. Full variable domain (outside the CDR3, taken from reference TRBV5-1 and TRBJ2-5): KAGVTQTPRYLIKTRGQQVTLSCSPISGHRSVSWYQQTPGQGLQFLFEYFSETQRNKGNFPGRFSGRQFSNSRSEMNVSTLELGDSALYLCASKRILAGGPPGGQETQYFGPGTRLLVL.

J is TRBJ2-5 and V is TRBV6-1; 13 bases line up with TRBD2. The germline V gene encodes CDR1 MNHNS and CDR2 SASEGT. V trimming: 8 bases; J trimming: 5 bases; junction bases outside the gene matches: 8. This CDR3 has 15 residues. DNA of the CDR3: TGTGCCAGCGGGGAACTAGCGGGGGGGCAGGAGACCCAGTACTTC. It encodes CASGELAGGQETQYF.

The chain uses TRBV18 and TRBJ1-5, with D maybe TRBD1 (5 bases). The length of the CDR3 is 17 residues. Germline V gives CDR1 KGHSH, CDR2 LQKENI. Trimming left V 4 bases short and J 2 bases short, with 18 bases between. The CDR3: CASSHQQVREGNQPQHF. CDR3 bases: TGTGCCAGCTCACATCAACAGGTCCGGGAGGGCAATCAGCCCCAGCATTTT.

The chain employs TRBV7-6 and TRBJ2-7; 10 positions agree with TRBD1. The CDR3 extends over 18 amino acids. V was clipped by 5 bases and J by 1 base; unmatched bases: 14. Per germline, CDR1 SGHVS and CDR2 FNYEAQ. The CDR3 is CASSIHRDRGIRSYEQYF. Written as DNA, the CDR3 is TGTGCCAGCAGCATACACCGGGACAGGGGTATTCGGTCCTACGAGCAGTACTTC.

The rearrangement links TRBV19 to TRBJ1-2; 7 bases are shared with TRBD1. CDR1 and CDR2 (germline): LNHDA, SQIVND (reference sequence). V shed 6 bases, J shed 4 bases, and the junction held 5 bases outside the gene matches. This CDR3 contains 13 residues. The CDR3 protein is CASRSGTAYGYTF. CDR3 DNA: TGTGCCAGTAGATCCGGGACAGCCTATGGCTACACCTTC.

The chain carries TRBV29-1 and TRBJ1-2, with 9 positions matching TRBD1. Losses at the gene ends were 5 bases for V and 8 bases for J; bases not matched to a gene: 15. Germline CDR1 reads SQVTM; CDR2 reads ANQGSEA. The CDR3 is 15 amino acids. DNA of the CDR3: TGCAGCGTTCTCGATGCCTCGGACAGGGGAGGAGGCTACACCTTC. Its translation: CSVLDASDRGGGYTF.

The chain is built from TRBV19 and TRBJ2-4; 11 positions agree with TRBD2. This CDR3 is built from 17 residues. CDR1 is LNHDA, CDR2 SQIVND, per germline (reference sequence). V shed 5 bases and J 6 bases; nucleotides not matched to a gene: 12. CDR3 DNA sequence: TGTGCCAGTAGTCCACTAGCGGGGGCCGGTACTGGAAACATTCAGTACTTC. It yields the protein CASSPLAGAGTGNIQYF. Full variable domain (missing parts from reference TRBV19 and TRBJ2-4): DGGITQSPKYLFRKEGQNVTLSCEQNLNHDAMYWYRQDPGQGLRLIYYSQIVNDFQKGDIAEGYSVSREKKESFPLTVTSAQKNPTAFYLCASSPLAGAGTGNIQYFGAGTRLSVL.

This chain joins TRBV14 and TRBJ2-7; maybe TRBD2 (5 bases). The CDR3 extends over 20 amino acids. Trimming removed 10 bases at V and 0 bases at J, with 34 bases between. The V gene's germline CDR1 is SGHDN and CDR2 FVKESK. The CDR3 DNA sequence: TGTGCCACCTTGCCCCCCGAGGATGGAGGTTGGCTCACTTTCTCCTACGAGCAGTACTTC. Translation gives CATLPPEDGGWLTFSYEQYF.

The chain uses TRBV10-1 and TRBJ2-1, with 7 bases identical to TRBD1. The CDR3 is 16 residues long. Germline V CDR1 and CDR2: WNHNN, SYGVQD (reference sequence). With 2 bases clipped from V and 0 bases from J, the junction kept 4 bases outside the gene matches. The CDR3, as DNA: TGCGCCAGCAGTGAGCCGACAGGGATCTCCTACAATGAGCAGTTCTTC. Encoded protein: CASSEPTGISYNEQFF.

The CDR3 protein is CASSLAGLETEAFF. DNA of the CDR3: TGTGCCAGCAGCTTAGCGGGGTTGGAGACTGAAGCTTTCTTT. This chain connects TRBV11-2 to TRBJ1-1; D is ambiguous. Trimming removed 1 base from V and 5 bases from J, with 11 bases in between. The CDR3 loop spans 14 amino acids. Germline values: CDR1 SGHAT, CDR2 FQNNGV.